The 25 T cell receptor beta chains below were found in one sample sequenced in a study of T cell responses to AZD1222 COVID-19 vaccine. Sequencing was performed with immunoSEQ multiplex PCR; in TCRdb, only in-frame clones are kept and a portion is missing. The sample records over 120,000 clones, 90% to 95% being singletons. Sequencing used peripheral blood, obtained on day 0 of AZD1222 vaccination. These receptor sequences come from an adult in good health.

The gene calls are TRBV5-1 and TRBJ2-1; no clear D gene. V lost 7 bases to trimming and J lost 5 bases, with 19 bases between them. The CDR3 extends over 15 amino acids. Germline CDR1 SGHRS, CDR2 YFSETQ. This chain's CDR3 is CASAVETLNDNEQFF. The CDR3, as DNA: TGCGCCAGCGCTGTAGAAACGCTGAATGACAATGAGCAGTTCTTC.

The gene calls are TRBV18 and TRBJ2-1; D possibly corresponds to TRBD2 (6 bases). Germline lookup yields CDR1 KGHSH and CDR2 LQKENI. CDR3 length equals 15 residues. Trimming cost V 3 bases and J 4 bases, with 13 bases left between them. In DNA, the CDR3 is TGTGCCAGCTCACCTGGGACTCCCTTATACAATGAGCAGTTCTTC. Residues: CASSPGTPLYNEQFF.

The chain employs TRBV5-1 and TRBJ2-7; the D is unclear. The CDR3 loop spans 13 amino acids. V was shortened by 4 bases and J by 2 bases, with 10 bases between the two germline ends. Germline-derived CDR1 and CDR2 are SGHRS and YFSETQ. The CDR3 reads CASSPRPPYEQYF. The CDR3, as DNA: TGCGCCAGCAGCCCCCGGCCTCCCTACGAGCAGTACTTC. Supplemented by reference TRBV5-1 and TRBJ2-7, the full variable domain reads KAGVTQTPRYLIKTRGQQVTLSCSPISGHRSVSWYQQTPGQGLQFLFEYFSETQRNKGNFPGRFSGRQFSNSRSEMNVSTLELGDSALYLCASSPRPPYEQYFGPGTRLTVT.

The genes are TRBV11-2 and TRBJ2-7; D tentatively reads TRBD1 or TRBD2 (6 bases each). CDR1 SGHAT and CDR2 FQNNGV come from the germline V gene. CDR3 length: 15 amino acids. V was pared by 1 base and J by 3 bases, with 13 bases between. CDR3 region: CASSLVSGALYEQYF. The CDR3 region has the DNA TGTGCCAGCAGCTTAGTGTCGGGGGCCCTCTACGAGCAGTACTTC.

The CDR3: CASSDDGEVFF. CDR3 DNA sequence: TGTGCCAGCAGTGATGACGGGGAGGTGTTTTTT. The chain couples TRBV2 to TRBJ1-4; unclear D gene. The CDR3 spans 11 residues. Per the germline V gene, CDR1 is SNHLY and CDR2 is FYNNEI. V was shortened by 3 bases and J by 15 bases, with 11 bases between the two germline ends. The complete variable domain, with remaining parts taken from reference TRBV2 and TRBJ1-4, reads EPEVTQTPSHQVTQMGQEVILRCVPISNHLYFYWYRQILGQKVEFLVSFYNNEISEKSEIFDDQFSVERPDGSNFTLKIRSTKLEDSAMYFCASSDDGEVFFGSGTQLSVL.

This clone showed up just a few times. V is TRBV4-1 and J is TRBJ2-2, with TRBD1 matching over 12 bases. This CDR3 has 18 amino acids. Germline CDR1 and CDR2: MGHRA and YSYEKL. The V segment lost 3 bases and the J segment 4 bases; nucleotides outside the gene matches: 9. CDR3 amino acids: CASSQTWGQGAVTGELFF. The CDR3 bases are TGCGCCAGCAGCCAGACTTGGGGACAGGGGGCCGTCACCGGGGAGCTGTTTTTT.

The CDR3 here is CASSLQGYEQYF. In nucleotides, the CDR3 is TGTGCCAGCAGCCTTCAGGGCTACGAGCAGTACTTC. V gene TRBV4-2 combines with J gene TRBJ2-7; weak D call: TRBD1 (5 bases). This CDR3 contains 12 residues. With 4 bases removed from V and 3 bases from J, the gap between germline ends came to 7 bases. Germline CDR1 LGHNA, CDR2 YNFKEQ.

The chain recombines TRBV9 with TRBJ2-7, with 12 nucleotides matching TRBD1. The V gene end was trimmed by 4 bases and the J gene end by 4 bases; junction bases not matched to a gene: 3. The CDR3 sequence is 14 residues long. Looked up from germline, CDR1 is SGDLS and CDR2 is YYNGEE. CDR3 protein: CASSSGQGAYEQYF. CDR3 in DNA: TGTGCCAGCAGCTCGGGACAGGGGGCTTACGAGCAGTACTTC.

V usage is TRBV10-2 and J usage is TRBJ2-7; D might be TRBD1 (5 bases). Germline CDR1 is WSHSY and CDR2 is SAAADI. The V end lost 3 bases, the J end lost 3 bases, and 9 bases lay between the germline ends. CDR3 size: 13 residues. DNA of the CDR3: TGCGCCAGCAGTGATGACAGTAGCTACGAGCAGTACTTC. Translated, it gives CASSDDSSYEQYF.

The genes are TRBV7-9 and TRBJ1-1; D not resolved. Germline CDR1 is SEHNR and CDR2 is FQNEAQ (reference sequence). The CDR3 runs to 14 residues. V was pared by 4 bases and J by 1 base, with 10 bases between. The CDR3: CASSSPNRNTEAFF. In DNA, the CDR3 is TGTGCCAGCAGCTCACCGAACAGGAACACTGAAGCTTTCTTT.

V gene TRBV5-1 combines with J gene TRBJ1-3; D gene ambiguous. Looked up from germline, CDR1 is SGHRS and CDR2 is YFSETQ. The CDR3 is made up of 15 amino acids. Trimming cost V 0 bases and J 0 bases, with 7 bases left between them. The CDR3 is CASSLASGSGNTIYF. The CDR3 region has the DNA TGCGCCAGCAGCTTGGCCTCGGGCTCTGGAAACACCATATATTTT.

The chain links TRBV4-3 to TRBJ1-1; TRBD1 matches 8 bases. Germline lookup yields CDR1 LGHNA and CDR2 YSLEER. Trimming removed 1 base from V and 2 bases from J; junction bases left unmatched: 12. This CDR3 contains 18 residues. CDR3 in DNA: TGCGCCAGCAGCCAAGCTGCCCCGATGGGACAGGCTAACACTGAAGCTTTCTTT. Its protein product is CASSQAAPMGQANTEAFF.

V is TRBV7-8 and J is TRBJ1-4; D is undetermined. Trimming removed 6 bases at V and 10 bases at J, with 21 bases between. This CDR3 spans 15 amino acids. CDR1 is SGHVS and CDR2 is FQNEAQ in the germline V gene. CDR3: CASRSSEEVFGKLFF. The CDR3 coding sequence is TGTGCCAGCAGATCCTCGGAGGAGGTATTTGGAAAACTGTTTTTT.

V gene TRBV19 combines with J gene TRBJ1-2, with 10 bases fitting TRBD1. Trimming took 5 bases from V and 8 from J; bases not matched to a gene: 8. The CDR3 totals 14 residues. CDR1 is LNHDA and CDR2 is SQIVND in the germline V gene (reference sequence). The CDR3 region is CASSLGQGVIGYTF. In DNA, the CDR3 is TGTGCCAGTAGTCTCGGACAGGGGGTGATCGGCTACACCTTC.

The chain joins TRBV19 to TRBJ2-5; TRBD2 might be the D (6 bases). Trimming removed 8 bases at V and 2 bases at J, with 12 bases between. This CDR3 comprises 13 residues. Germline CDR1 and CDR2: LNHDA and SQIVND (reference sequence). CDR3 amino acids: CASHSGTQETQYF. CDR3 nucleotide sequence: TGTGCCAGTCATTCCGGGACTCAAGAGACCCAGTACTTC.

This clone has only one observation. The chain is built from TRBV27 and TRBJ1-6; weak D call: TRBD1 (5 bases). Trimming removed 4 bases from V and 10 bases from J, with 11 bases in between. The CDR3 runs to 13 residues. Germline-derived CDR1 and CDR2 are MNHEY and SMNVEV (reference sequence). The CDR3 sequence is CASSSFRGSPLHF. CDR3 bases: TGTGCCAGCAGTTCTTTTCGGGGGTCACCCCTCCACTTT.

J is TRBJ2-7 and V is TRBV5-6, with D maybe TRBD2 (6 bases). The CDR3 runs 14 residues. Germline V gene sequence: CDR1 SGHDT, CDR2 YYEEEE. V lost 1 base to trimming and J lost 3 bases, with 11 bases between them. The CDR3 DNA reads as TGTGCCAGCAGCTTGTCAAGGAGGGGCTACGAGCAGTACTTC. Translating it yields CASSLSRRGYEQYF.

V gene TRBV19 combines with J gene TRBJ1-4; 8 nucleotides match TRBD1. Unmatched junction bases numbered 3, after V lost 4 bases and J lost 5 bases. CDR1 LNHDA and CDR2 SQIVND come from the germline V gene (reference sequence). The CDR3 loop spans 14 amino acids. CDR3 in amino acids: CASSTRTGNEKLFF. The CDR3 DNA sequence: TGTGCCAGTAGTACAAGGACAGGGAATGAAAAACTGTTTTTT.

The chain recombines TRBV7-9 with TRBJ1-6; a weak D match, TRBD1 (6 bases). The CDR3 consists of 16 residues. The V gene's germline CDR1 is SEHNR and CDR2 FQNEAQ (reference sequence). V was clipped by 8 bases and J by 10 bases, with 24 bases between them. CDR3 protein: CASRPEGGSLGSPLHF. CDR3 bases: TGTGCCAGCCGCCCGGAGGGGGGGTCCTTAGGCTCACCCCTCCACTTT. Based on the CDR3 plus reference TRBV7-9 and TRBJ1-6, the full variable domain is DTGVSQNPRHKITKRGQNVTFRCDPISEHNRLYWYRQTLGQGPEFLTYFQNEAQLEKSRLLSDRFSAERPKGSFSTLEIQRTEQGDSAMYLCASRPEGGSLGSPLHFGNGTRLTVT.

V is TRBV5-1 and J is TRBJ2-7; 8 bases fit TRBD1. V trimming: 4 bases; J trimming: 6 bases; junction bases outside the gene matches: 9. The V gene's germline CDR1 is SGHRS and CDR2 YFSETQ. The CDR3 totals 14 residues. CDR3 residues: CASSPQGGRIEQYF. The CDR3 nucleotides read TGCGCCAGCAGCCCACAGGGGGGTAGGATCGAGCAGTACTTC.

The V gene is TRBV7-9, the J gene TRBJ1-2; D uncertain. The CDR3 length is 15 residues. Trimming left V 1 base short and J 0 bases short, with 9 bases between. Germline V gene data show CDR1 as SEHNR and CDR2 as FQNEAQ (reference sequence). The CDR3 region is CASSLGFRSNYGYTF. Here the CDR3 DNA reads TGTGCCAGCAGCTTAGGGTTCCGGTCTAACTATGGCTACACCTTC.

The V and J genes are TRBV2 and TRBJ2-1; 8 positions match TRBD2. The V segment lost 6 bases and the J segment 4 bases; nucleotides outside the gene matches: 8. Per the germline V gene, CDR1 is SNHLY and CDR2 is FYNNEI. The CDR3 runs to 15 residues. For the CDR3, the DNA is TGTGCCAGCAGCGGGACCTCGGGGGGGTACAATGAGCAGTTCTTC. Its protein is CASSGTSGGYNEQFF.

The chain uses TRBV7-2 and TRBJ1-5; D is perhaps TRBD1 (6 bases). Looked up from germline, CDR1 is SGHTA and CDR2 is FQGNSA. The CDR3 is 17 amino acids. V dropped 4 bases and J dropped 2 bases, with 18 bases sitting between them. The CDR3 here is CASSSGWGAQGNQPQHF. The DNA of the CDR3 is TGTGCCAGCAGCTCAGGGTGGGGGGCGCAAGGCAATCAGCCCCAGCATTTT.

The chain combines TRBV2 with TRBJ1-2; weak D call: TRBD1 (5 bases). The CDR3 consists of 14 residues. Germline V gene data show CDR1 as SNHLY and CDR2 as FYNNEI. V was shortened by 2 bases and J by 3 bases, with 10 bases between the two germline ends. The DNA of the CDR3 is TGTGCCAGCAGTGAACGGCAGGGAGACTATGGCTACACCTTC. Its protein is CASSERQGDYGYTF.

This chain links TRBV2 with TRBJ1-5, with 7 nucleotides matching TRBD1. V was pared by 1 base and J by 6 bases, with 6 bases of the junction left unmatched. There are 15 residues in the CDR3. Looked up from germline, CDR1 is SNHLY and CDR2 is FYNNEI. CDR3 coding DNA: TGTGCCAGCAGTGAAGAGGGGGCGGTAGGTCAGCCCCAGCATTTT. This sequence encodes CASSEEGAVGQPQHF.